This TCR beta chain was observed in a study of identical twins. Each CDR3 protein gets one entry after TCRdb re-called the 5' RACE reads with MiXCR. The table lists about 280,000 distinct CDR3 sequences, under 9.5% of them singletons. CDR1 MNHEY and CDR2 SVGAGI come from the germline V gene. The CDR3 loop spans 15 amino acids. The V gene lost 2 bases and the J gene lost 7 bases, with 12 bases spanning the gap. Another study also made use of these data, one on yellow fever vaccine responses in identical twins.

Sequenced material: memory (CD45RO+) T cells sorted from blood. This sequence originates from a woman aged 18-30 years in good health. This chain uses TRBV6-5 with TRBJ1-6; no firm D call. The CDR3 nucleotides read TGTGCCAGCAGTTACACGGGGAGAACGAATTCACCCCTCCACTTT. Translated, it gives CASSYTGRTNSPLHF.